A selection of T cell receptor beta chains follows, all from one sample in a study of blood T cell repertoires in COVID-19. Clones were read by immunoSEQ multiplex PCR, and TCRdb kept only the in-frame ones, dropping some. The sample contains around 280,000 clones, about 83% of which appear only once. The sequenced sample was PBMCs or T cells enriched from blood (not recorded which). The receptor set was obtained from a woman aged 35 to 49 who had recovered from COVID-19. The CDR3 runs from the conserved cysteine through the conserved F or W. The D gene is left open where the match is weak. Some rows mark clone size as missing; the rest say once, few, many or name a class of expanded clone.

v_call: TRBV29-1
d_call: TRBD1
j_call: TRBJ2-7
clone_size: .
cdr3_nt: TGCAGCGCCGAAATACCTAAGACAGGGGCTCCCTACGAGCAGTACTTC
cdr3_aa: CSAEIPKTGAPYEQYF

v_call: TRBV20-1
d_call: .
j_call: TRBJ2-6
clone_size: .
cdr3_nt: TGCAGTGCTAGTGGGCCCCCAGGGGCTGGGGCCAACGTCCTGACTTTC
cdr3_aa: CSASGPPGAGANVLTF

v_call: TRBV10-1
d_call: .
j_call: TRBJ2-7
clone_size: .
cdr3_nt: TGCGCCAGCAGTGAGTCCGGGGAACCCTACGAGCAGTACTTC
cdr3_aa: CASSESGEPYEQYF

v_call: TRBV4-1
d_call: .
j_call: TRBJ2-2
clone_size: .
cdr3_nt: TGCGCCAGCAGAAACGGTCGCCAGAACACCGGGGAGCTGTTTTTT
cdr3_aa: CASRNGRQNTGELFF

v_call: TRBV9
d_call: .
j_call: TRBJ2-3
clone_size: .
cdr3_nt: TGTGCCAGCAGCGTTACCTCTAGGACAGATACGCAGTATTTT
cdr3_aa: CASSVTSRTDTQYF

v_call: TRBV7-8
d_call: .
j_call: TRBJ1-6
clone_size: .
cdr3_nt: TGTGCCAGCAGTGCCGGCCAGGGAAGGGGCTCTCTAATGTCCTATAATTCACCCCTCCACTTT
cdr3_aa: CASSAGQGRGSLMSYNSPLHF

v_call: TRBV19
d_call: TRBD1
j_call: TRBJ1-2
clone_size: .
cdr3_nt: TGTGCCAGTAGATGGACAGGGATGGGCGGCTACACCTTC
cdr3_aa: CASRWTGMGGYTF

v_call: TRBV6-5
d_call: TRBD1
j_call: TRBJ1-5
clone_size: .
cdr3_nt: TGTGCCAGCACTACAGGGGACGGGCATCAGCCCCAGCATTTT
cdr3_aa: CASTTGDGHQPQHF

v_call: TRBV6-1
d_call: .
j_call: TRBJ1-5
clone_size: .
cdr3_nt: TGTGCCAGCAGTGATGATGGGACTAATCAGCCCCAGCATTTT
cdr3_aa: CASSDDGTNQPQHF

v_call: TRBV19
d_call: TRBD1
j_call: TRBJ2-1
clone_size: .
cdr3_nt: TGTGCCAGTAGCAGGGGGCGCACCCCATCTTCTGATGAGCAGTTCTTC
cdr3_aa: CASSRGRTPSSDEQFF

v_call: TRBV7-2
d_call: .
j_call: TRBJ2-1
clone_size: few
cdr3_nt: TGTGCCAGCAGCTTAGCGGCGGCGATCTACAATGAGCAGTTCTTC
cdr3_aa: CASSLAAAIYNEQFF

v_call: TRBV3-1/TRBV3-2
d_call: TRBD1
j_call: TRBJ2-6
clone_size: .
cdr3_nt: TGTGCCAGCCGGGACAGGGTTATCTCTGGGGCCAACGTCCTGACTTTC
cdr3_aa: CASRDRVISGANVLTF

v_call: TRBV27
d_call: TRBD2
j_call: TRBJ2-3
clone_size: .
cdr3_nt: TGTGCCAGCAGTTATGCGACTAGCGGATACACAGATACGCAGTATTTT
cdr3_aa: CASSYATSGYTDTQYF

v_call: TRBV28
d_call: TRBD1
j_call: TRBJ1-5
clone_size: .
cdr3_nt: TGTGCCAGTCAGGGGGCAAGTCAGCCCCAGCATTTT
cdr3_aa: CASQGASQPQHF

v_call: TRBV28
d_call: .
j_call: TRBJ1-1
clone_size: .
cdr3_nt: TGTGCTTTGACGGCACAGACGAACACTGAAGCTTTCTTT
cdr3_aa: CALTAQTNTEAFF

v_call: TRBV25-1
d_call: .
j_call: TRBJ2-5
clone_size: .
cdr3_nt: TGTGCCAGCAGTGAATATAAGGGGCAAGAGACCCAGTACTTC
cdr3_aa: CASSEYKGQETQYF

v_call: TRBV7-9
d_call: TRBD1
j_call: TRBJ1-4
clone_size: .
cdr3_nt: TGTGCCAGCAGCCCTCCCTGGGGACAGACTTCCCGAAAACTGTTTTTT
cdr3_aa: CASSPPWGQTSRKLFF

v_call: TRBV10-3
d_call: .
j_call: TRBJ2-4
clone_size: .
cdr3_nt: TGTGCCATCAGTGAGTCGGGTAGTAGGGGCAAAAACATTCAGTACTTC
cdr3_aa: CAISESGSRGKNIQYF

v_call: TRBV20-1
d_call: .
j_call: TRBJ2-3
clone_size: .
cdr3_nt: TGCAGTGCTAGAGATTCCCCGGTCCACCGATTT
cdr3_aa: CSARDSPVHRF

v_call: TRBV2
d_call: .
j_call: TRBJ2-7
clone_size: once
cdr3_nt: TGTGCCAGCAGTTTACAGGGTTTGAACGAGCAGTACTTC
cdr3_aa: CASSLQGLNEQYF

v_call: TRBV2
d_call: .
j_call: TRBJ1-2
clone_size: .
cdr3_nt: TGTGCCAGCACAAAACCAGGGGACTATGGCTACACCTTC
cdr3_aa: CASTKPGDYGYTF

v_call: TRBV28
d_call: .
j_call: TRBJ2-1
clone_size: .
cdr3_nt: TGTGCCAGCAGCTACTTGAACAATGAGCAGTTCTTC
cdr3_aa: CASSYLNNEQFF

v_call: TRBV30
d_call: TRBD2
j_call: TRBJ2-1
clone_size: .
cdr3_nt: TGTGCCTGGAGTGTACCCCATCCGGGACTAGCGGGAGCTAATGAGCAGTTCTTC
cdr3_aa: CAWSVPHPGLAGANEQFF

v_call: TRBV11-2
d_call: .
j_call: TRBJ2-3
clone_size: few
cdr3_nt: TGTGCCAGCAGCTCTCAGGTTTCTAGCACAGATACGCAGTATTTT
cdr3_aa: CASSSQVSSTDTQYF

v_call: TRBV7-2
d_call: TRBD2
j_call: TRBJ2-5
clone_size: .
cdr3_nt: TGTGCCAGCAGCCCCTCGAGACTAGCGGGAGGGGAGACCCAGTACTTC
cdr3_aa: CASSPSRLAGGETQYF

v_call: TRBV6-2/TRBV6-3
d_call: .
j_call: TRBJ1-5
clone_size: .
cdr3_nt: TGTGCCAGCAGCCCCTCGGGTCCTAGCAATCAGCCCCAGCATTTT
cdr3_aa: CASSPSGPSNQPQHF

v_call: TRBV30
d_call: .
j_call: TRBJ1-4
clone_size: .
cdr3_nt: TGTGCCTGGAGTGTGGGGGGGGGCGATGAAAAACTGTTTTTT
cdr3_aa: CAWSVGGGDEKLFF

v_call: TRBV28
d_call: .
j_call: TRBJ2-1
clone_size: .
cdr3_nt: TGTGCCAGCAGTTCCCCGGCTGGGCTCAATCAGCAGTTCTTC
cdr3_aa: CASSSPAGLNQQFF

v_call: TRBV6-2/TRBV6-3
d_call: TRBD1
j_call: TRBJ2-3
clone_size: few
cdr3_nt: TGTGCCAGCAGTGGGACAGTCACAGATACGCAGTATTTT
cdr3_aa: CASSGTVTDTQYF

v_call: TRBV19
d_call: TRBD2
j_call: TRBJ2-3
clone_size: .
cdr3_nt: TGTGCCAGTAGTACCCAGACGTTAGCGGGCCGTGCAGATACGCAGTATTTT
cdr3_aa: CASSTQTLAGRADTQYF

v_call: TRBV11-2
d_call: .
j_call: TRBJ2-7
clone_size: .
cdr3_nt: TGTGCCAGCAGCTTAGGGGACTACAGGGCCGAGCAGTACTTC
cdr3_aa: CASSLGDYRAEQYF

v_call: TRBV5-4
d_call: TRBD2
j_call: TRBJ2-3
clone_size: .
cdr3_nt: TGTGCCAGCAGCCAACCGGGGGGAGAAGTGCGCACAGATACGCAGTATTTT
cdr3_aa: CASSQPGGEVRTDTQYF

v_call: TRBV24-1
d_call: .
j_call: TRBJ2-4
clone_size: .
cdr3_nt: TGTGCCGCCCAGGGGAGGGCCAGTAACATTCAGTACTTC
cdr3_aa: CAAQGRASNIQYF

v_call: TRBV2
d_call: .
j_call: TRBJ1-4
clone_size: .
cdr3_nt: TGTGCCAGCAGATCTCAGGGGAGGGAAGAAAAACTGTTTTTT
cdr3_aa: CASRSQGREEKLFF

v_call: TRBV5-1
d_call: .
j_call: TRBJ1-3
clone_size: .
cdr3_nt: TGCGCCAGCATCCGGGGGGCGTTCTCTGGAAACACCATATATTTT
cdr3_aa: CASIRGAFSGNTIYF

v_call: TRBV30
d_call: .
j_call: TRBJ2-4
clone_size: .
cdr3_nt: TGTGCCTGGAGCCTTCAGGGGGGACTAGTTCTTAAAAACATTCAGTACTTC
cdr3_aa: CAWSLQGGLVLKNIQYF

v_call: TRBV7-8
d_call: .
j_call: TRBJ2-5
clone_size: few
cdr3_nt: TGTGCCAGCAGCCGAAAAGAGGGAATCCAAGAGACCCAGTACTTC
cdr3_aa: CASSRKEGIQETQYF

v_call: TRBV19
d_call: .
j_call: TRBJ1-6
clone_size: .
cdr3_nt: TGTGCCAGTAGTATCAACAGGTCCAATTCACCCCTCCACTTT
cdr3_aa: CASSINRSNSPLHF

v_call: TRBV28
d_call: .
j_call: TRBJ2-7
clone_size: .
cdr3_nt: TGTGCCAGCAGTTCCCAGGGTCTCGAGCAGTACTTC
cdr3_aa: CASSSQGLEQYF

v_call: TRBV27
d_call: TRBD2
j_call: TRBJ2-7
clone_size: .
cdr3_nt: TGTGCCAGCAGACCCACGGGGGGGCTTGGAGAGCAGTACTTC
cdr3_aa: CASRPTGGLGEQYF

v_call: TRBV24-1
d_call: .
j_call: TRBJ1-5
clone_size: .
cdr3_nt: TGTGCCACCAGTCCAACAGGAGACCTGAATCAGCCCCAGCATTTT
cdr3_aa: CATSPTGDLNQPQHF

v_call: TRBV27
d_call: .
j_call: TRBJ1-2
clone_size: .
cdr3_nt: TGTGCCAGCAGTCTCGCTCAGGGGAACTATGGCTACACCTTC
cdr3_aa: CASSLAQGNYGYTF